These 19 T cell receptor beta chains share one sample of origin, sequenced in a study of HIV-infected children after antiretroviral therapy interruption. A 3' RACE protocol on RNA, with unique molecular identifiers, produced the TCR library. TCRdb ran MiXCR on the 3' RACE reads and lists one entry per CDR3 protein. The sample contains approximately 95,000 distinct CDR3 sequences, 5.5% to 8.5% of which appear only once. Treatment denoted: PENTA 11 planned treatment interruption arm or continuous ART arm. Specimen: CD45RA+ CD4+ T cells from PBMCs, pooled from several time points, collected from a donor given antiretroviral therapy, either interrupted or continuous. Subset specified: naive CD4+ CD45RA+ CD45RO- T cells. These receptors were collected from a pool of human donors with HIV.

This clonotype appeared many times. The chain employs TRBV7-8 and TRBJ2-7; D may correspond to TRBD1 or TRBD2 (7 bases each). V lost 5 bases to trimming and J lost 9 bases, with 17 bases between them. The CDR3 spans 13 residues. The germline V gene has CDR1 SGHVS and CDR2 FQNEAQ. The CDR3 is CASSPTGTTRQYF. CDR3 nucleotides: TGTGCCAGCAGCCCGACAGGGACTACGAGGCAGTACTTC.

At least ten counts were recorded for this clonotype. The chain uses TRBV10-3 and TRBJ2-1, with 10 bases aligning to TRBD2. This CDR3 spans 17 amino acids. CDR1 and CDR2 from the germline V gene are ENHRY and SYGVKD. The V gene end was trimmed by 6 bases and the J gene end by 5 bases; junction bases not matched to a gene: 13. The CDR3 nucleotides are TGTGCCATCAGCAAACGCAAGAGCGGGGGGGCCCACAATGAGCAGTTCTTC. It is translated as CAISKRKSGGAHNEQFF.

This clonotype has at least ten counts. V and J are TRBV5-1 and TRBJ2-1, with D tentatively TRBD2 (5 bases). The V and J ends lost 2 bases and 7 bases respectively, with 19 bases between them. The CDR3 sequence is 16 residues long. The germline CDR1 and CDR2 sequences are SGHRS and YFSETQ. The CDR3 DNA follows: TGCGCCAGCAGCTTTACCCCCGGGATTGGGCGGAATGAGCAGTTCTTC. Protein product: CASSFTPGIGRNEQFF.

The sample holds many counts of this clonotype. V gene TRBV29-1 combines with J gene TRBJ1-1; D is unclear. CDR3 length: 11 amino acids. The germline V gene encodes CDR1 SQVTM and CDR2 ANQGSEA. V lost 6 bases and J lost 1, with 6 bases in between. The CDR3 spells CSVVWNTEAFF. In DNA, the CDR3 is TGCAGCGTAGTGTGGAACACTGAAGCTTTCTTT.

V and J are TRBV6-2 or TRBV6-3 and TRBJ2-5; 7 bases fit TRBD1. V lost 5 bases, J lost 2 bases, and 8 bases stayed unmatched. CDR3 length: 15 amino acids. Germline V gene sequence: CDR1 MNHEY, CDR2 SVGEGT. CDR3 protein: CASSEGQRRQETQYF. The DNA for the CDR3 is TGTGCCAGCAGTGAGGGACAGAGGAGGCAAGAGACCCAGTACTTC.

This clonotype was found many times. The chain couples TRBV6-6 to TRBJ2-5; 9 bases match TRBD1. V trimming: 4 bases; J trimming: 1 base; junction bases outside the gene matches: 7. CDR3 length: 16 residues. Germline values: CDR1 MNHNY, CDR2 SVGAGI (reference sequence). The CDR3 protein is CASSSRTGVTQETQYF. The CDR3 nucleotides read TGTGCCAGCAGTTCCCGGACAGGGGTAACCCAAGAGACCCAGTACTTC.

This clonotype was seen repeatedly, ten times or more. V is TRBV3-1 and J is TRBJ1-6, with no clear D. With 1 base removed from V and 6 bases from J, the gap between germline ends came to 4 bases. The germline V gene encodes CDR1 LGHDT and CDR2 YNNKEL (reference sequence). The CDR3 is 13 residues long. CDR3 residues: CASSQVGNSPLHF. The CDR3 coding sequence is TGTGCCAGCAGCCAAGTGGGTAATTCACCCCTCCACTTT.

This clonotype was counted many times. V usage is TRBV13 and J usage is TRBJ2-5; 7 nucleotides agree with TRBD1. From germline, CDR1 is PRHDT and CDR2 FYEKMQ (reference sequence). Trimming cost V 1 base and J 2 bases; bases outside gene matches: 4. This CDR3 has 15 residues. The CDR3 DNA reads TGTGCCAGCAGCTTAGACAGGGGCGGTCAAGAGACCCAGTACTTC. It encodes CASSLDRGGQETQYF. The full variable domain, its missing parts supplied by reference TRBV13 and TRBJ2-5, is AAGVIQSPRHLIKEKRETATLKCYPIPRHDTVYWYQQGPGQDPQFLISFYEKMQSDKGSIPDRFSAQQFSDYHSELNMSSLELGDSALYFCASSLDRGGQETQYFGPGTRLLVL.

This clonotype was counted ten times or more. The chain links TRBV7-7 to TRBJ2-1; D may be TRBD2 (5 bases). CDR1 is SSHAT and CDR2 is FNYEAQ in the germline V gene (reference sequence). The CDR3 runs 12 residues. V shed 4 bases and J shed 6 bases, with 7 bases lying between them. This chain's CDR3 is CASSSSGNEQFF. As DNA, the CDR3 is TGTGCCAGCAGCTCCAGCGGCAATGAGCAGTTCTTC.

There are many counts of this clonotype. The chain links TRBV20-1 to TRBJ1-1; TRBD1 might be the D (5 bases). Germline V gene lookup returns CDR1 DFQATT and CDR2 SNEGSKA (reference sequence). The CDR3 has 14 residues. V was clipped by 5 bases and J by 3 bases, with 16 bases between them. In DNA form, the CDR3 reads TGCAGTGCTTGGGCCCCGGGGCTACACACTGAAGCTTTCTTT. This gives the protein CSAWAPGLHTEAFF.

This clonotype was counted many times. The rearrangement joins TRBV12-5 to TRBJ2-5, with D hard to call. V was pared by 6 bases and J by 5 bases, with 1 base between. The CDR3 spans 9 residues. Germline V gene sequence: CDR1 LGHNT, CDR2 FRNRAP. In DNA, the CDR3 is TGTGCTAGTGGCGAGACCCAGTACTTC. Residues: CASGETQYF.

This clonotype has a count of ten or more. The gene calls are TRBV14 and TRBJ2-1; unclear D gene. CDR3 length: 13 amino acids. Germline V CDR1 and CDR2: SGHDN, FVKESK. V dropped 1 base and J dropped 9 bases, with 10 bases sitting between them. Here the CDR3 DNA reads TGTGCCAGCAGCCAAGTGGGGTACGGTGAGCAGTTCTTC. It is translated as CASSQVGYGEQFF.

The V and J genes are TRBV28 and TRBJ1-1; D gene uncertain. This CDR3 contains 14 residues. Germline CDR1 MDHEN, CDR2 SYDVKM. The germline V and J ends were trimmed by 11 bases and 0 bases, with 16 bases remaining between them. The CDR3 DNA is TGTGCCGCCACGTTGTCGGGTTTGAACACTGAAGCTTTCTTT. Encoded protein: CAATLSGLNTEAFF.

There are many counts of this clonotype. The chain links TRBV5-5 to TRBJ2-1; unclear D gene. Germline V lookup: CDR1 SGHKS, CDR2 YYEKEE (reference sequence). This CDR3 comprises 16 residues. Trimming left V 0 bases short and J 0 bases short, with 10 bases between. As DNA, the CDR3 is TGTGCCAGCAGCTTGGACCCCCTGAGCTCCTACAATGAGCAGTTCTTC. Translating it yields CASSLDPLSSYNEQFF.

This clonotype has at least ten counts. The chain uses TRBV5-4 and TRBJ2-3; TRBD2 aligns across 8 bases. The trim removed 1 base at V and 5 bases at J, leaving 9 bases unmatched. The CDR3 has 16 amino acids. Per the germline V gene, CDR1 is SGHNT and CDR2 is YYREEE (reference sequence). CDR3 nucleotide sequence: TGTGCCAGCAGCTTGTGGTACGGGGGGGCCTTAGATACGCAGTATTTT. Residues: CASSLWYGGALDTQYF.

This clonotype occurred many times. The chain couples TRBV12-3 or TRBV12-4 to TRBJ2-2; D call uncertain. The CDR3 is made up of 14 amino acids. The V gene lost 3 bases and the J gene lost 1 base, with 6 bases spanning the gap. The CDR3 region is CASSFGMNTGELFF. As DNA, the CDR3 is TGTGCCAGCAGTTTTGGTATGAACACCGGGGAGCTGTTTTTT.

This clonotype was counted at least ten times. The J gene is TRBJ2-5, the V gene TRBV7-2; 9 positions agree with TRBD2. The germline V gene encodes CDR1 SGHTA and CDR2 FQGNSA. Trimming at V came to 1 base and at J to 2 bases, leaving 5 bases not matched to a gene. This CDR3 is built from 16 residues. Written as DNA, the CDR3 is TGTGCCAGCAGCTTAGTAAGCGGGGGGTATCAAGAGACCCAGTACTTC. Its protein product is CASSLVSGGYQETQYF.

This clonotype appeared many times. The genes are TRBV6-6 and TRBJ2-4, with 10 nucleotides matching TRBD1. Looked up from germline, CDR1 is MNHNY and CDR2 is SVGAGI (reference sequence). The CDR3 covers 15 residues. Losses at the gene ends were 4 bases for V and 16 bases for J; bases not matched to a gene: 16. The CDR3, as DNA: TGTGCCAGCAGTTCGCACCAATCAGACAGGGGGCTGGCATACTTC. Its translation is CASSSHQSDRGLAYF.

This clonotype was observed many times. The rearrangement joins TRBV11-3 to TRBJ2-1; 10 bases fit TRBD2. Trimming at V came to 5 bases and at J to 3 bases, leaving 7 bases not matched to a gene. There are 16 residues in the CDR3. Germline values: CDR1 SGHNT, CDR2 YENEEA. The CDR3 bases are TGTGCCAGCAGCAAAAGACTAGCGGGCATCTACAATGAGCAGTTCTTC. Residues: CASSKRLAGIYNEQFF.